This T cell receptor (beta chain) originates from a study of OX40 agonist ivuxolimab in advanced cancers. Notes on the research overall: The costimulatory receptor OX40 (CD134) was targeted by ivuxolimab, a fully human IgG2 agonistic monoclonal antibody. Intravenous ivuxolimab was administered to patients every 2 weeks at six dose levels: 0.01, 0.1, 0.3, 1.5, 3 and 10 mg/kg. Of the 50 to 55 patients in dose escalation, about 20 had hepatocellular carcinoma, some 15 had melanoma, 9 had renal cell carcinoma and 9 had head and neck cancer. A male proportion of roughly 80% and a mean age of approximately 61 years, ranging from roughly 23 to 85, were recorded for the dose-escalation cohort. Prior anti-PD-1, anti-PD-L1 or anti-CTLA-4 therapy was permitted, and checkpoint inhibitors had been received by approximately 39% of dose-escalation patients. Three dose-escalation patients achieved partial responses, one with hepatocellular carcinoma and two with cutaneous melanoma. The purpose of peripheral TCRbeta sequencing was to test whether ivuxolimab changed TCR sequence diversity and led to clonal T-cell expansion. The paper covers the monotherapy dose-escalation part of the phase I ivuxolimab trial, which included N of about 50 patients.

Genomic DNA was isolated from the sorted cells so that the TCRbeta CDR3 region could be sequenced. The immunoSEQ Assay was used for sequencing of TCRbeta CDR3 regions. TCRdb limited this immuneACCESS table to in-frame rearrangements with V and J called. A share of clones is missing; checked studies link under half to unresolved V genes, and the rest is unexplained. In this sample the table shows tens of thousands of clones, more than 70% of which occur a single time. The ten largest clones add up to about 3% of the sample. As encoded in the germline V gene, CDR1 is MDHEN while CDR2 is SYDVKM. The CDR3 covers 14 residues, taking in both the cysteine and the phenylalanine. Only the CDR3 DNA stays, 42 bases, in frame from base 1. The junction shows trimming of 5 bases on V and 4 bases on J, and the gene matches do not reach 4 bases of it. This clone has only a few counts. Its antigen is unknown. No base qualities exist here, and no much larger clone lies one base off it.

Paper-wide results and their limitations: Low levels of normalized T-cell clonal expansion were also seen in some nonresponding patients. At doses from 0.1 to 3.0 mg/kg, clonal expansion was seen in both CD4+ and CD8+ blood T cells between baseline and week 6. The antigen specificity of the clonally expanded peripheral T cells was not determined. In the 0.1-3.0 mg/kg groups, partial responders were among the patients with the lowest normalized peripheral clonal expansion, particularly in CD8+ T cells. After ivuxolimab, expanded clones were on average more numerous among CD8+ T cells than among CD4+ T cells.

Patients with autoimmune disease history or receiving systemic immunosuppression were excluded from the trial. Peripheral blood for TCR sequencing was collected from all dose cohorts at baseline, on cycle 4 day 1, and on cycle 7 day 1. The samples were taken from a phase I, first-in-human, multicenter, open-label dose-escalation trial of ivuxolimab. Adults with locally advanced or metastatic melanoma, renal cell, hepatocellular, or head and neck squamous cell carcinoma were enrolled in the trial. Before TCR sequencing, CD4+ T cells and CD8+ T cells from peripheral blood were sorted into separate populations.

The rearrangement joined TRBV28 to TRBJ2-5; TRBD2 lines up with 10 middle nucleotides. The sequencing here drew on CD4+ or CD8+ T cells sorted from blood, taken in a trial of the OX40 agonist ivuxolimab. The TCR was taken from an adult with an advanced solid tumor such as melanoma, head and neck, liver or kidney cancer. The CDR3 protein sequence reads: CASSQSGGAETQYF. The DNA sequence is as follows: TGTGCCAGCAGTCAAAGCGGGGGGGCAGAGACCCAGTACTTC.